This TCR beta chain was captured in a study of cytomegalovirus exposure and HLA in healthy donors. Overall study findings and caveats: First-cohort TCR clusters tended to co-occur in the 90 to 150 validation repertoires, a later analysis found.

In regard to this clone: The antigen is not known.

CDR1 is MDHEN and CDR2 is SYDVKM in the germline V gene. With 6 bases removed from V and 0 bases from J, the gap between germline ends came to 12 bases. The length of the CDR3 is 14 residues. Sequencing used immunoSEQ multiplex PCR; TCRdb keeps in-frame clones, though not all of them. The sample holds under 300,000 clones; just over 85% are singletons and the top ten take about 1%. From the roughly 120-subject validation cohort, which was separate from the roughly 690-subject first cohort, the donors were drawn. The specimen sequenced was PBMCs. The sequence was obtained from a woman between 18 and 30 years old in good health and CMV-seronegative. The chain employs TRBV28 and TRBJ2-7, with D possibly matching TRBD2 (5 bases). CDR3 bases: TGTGCCAGCAGCCTGTCGGGGAGCTCCTACGAGCAGTACTTC. It codes for CASSLSGSSYEQYF.